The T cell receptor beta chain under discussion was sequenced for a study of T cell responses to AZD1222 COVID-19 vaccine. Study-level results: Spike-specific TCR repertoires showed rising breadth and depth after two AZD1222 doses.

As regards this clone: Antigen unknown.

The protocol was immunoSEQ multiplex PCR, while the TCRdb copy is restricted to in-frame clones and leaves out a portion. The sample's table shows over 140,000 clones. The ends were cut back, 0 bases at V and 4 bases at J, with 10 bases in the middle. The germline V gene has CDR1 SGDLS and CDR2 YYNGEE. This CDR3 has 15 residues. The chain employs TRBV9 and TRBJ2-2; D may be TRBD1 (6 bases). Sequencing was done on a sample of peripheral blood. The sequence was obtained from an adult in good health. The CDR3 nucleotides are TGTGCCAGCAGCGTAGACAGGGCTGGCACCGGGGAGCTGTTTTTT. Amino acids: CASSVDRAGTGELFF.